One sample yielded the 4 T cell receptor beta chains listed below, sequenced in a study of T cell repertoires in cytomegalovirus infection. MiXCR, run by TCRdb on the reads, gives a single entry per CDR3 protein. The sample carries some 500,000 distinct CDR3 sequences, about 33% recorded once. Their cognate antigens are unknown. Source: cultured PBMCs, taken from culture after CMV antigen stimulation. The receptors shown here come from a human donor in good health (CMV status not recorded). Some clones in this sample may be carry-over from other donors' samples.

The chain recombines TRBV11-2 with TRBJ2-7; 7 nucleotides agree with TRBD2. This CDR3 is built from 14 residues. CDR1 and CDR2 from the germline V gene are SGHAT and FQNNGV. V shed 5 bases, J shed 4 bases, and the junction held 8 bases outside the gene matches. The chain's CDR3 is CASSQSGMSYEQYF. In nucleotides, the CDR3 is TGTGCCAGCAGCCAAAGCGGGATGTCATACGAGCAGTACTTC.

The gene calls are TRBV7-2 and TRBJ2-5; TRBD2 might be the D (6 bases). V was clipped by 5 bases and J by 1 base, with 17 bases between them. The CDR3 contains 16 residues. Looked up from germline, CDR1 is SGHTA and CDR2 is FQGNSA. As DNA, the CDR3 is TGTGCCAGCAGCCAGTCCAGGGTCGGGGGCCAAGAGACCCAGTACTTC. This translates into CASSQSRVGGQETQYF.

The V call is TRBV25-1, the J call TRBJ2-3; D unresolved. The V end was cut by 1 base, the J end by 8 bases, with 19 bases between. The length of the CDR3 is 16 residues. Germline assignment: CDR1 MGHDK and CDR2 SYGVNS. The CDR3 here is CASSEFWTLRIGTQYF. The CDR3 DNA sequence: TGTGCCAGCAGTGAATTTTGGACCCTTCGGATTGGTACGCAGTATTTT.

There are a few counts of this clonotype. The chain uses TRBV18 and TRBJ2-3, with 8 bases that match TRBD2. CDR1 and CDR2 from the germline V gene are KGHSH and LQKENI. This CDR3 has 14 residues. The junction had 4 bases not matched to a gene; V was cut back by 6 bases and J by 2 bases. In nucleotides, the CDR3 is TGTGCCAGCTCGGGGACTAGTTTCACAGATACGCAGTATTTT. Translating it yields CASSGTSFTDTQYF.